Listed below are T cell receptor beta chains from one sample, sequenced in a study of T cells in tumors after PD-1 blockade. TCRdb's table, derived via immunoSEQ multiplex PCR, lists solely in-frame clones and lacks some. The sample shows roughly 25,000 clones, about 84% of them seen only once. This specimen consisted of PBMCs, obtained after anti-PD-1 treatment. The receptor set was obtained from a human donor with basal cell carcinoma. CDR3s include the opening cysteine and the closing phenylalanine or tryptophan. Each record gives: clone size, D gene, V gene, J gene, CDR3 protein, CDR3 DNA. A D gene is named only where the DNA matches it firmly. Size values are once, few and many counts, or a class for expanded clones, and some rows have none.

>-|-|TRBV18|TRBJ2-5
CASSPPRGLQETQYF
TGTGCCAGCTCACCACCAAGGGGCCTCCAAGAGACCCAGTACTTC
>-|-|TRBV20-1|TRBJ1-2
CSALLGSGYTF
TGCAGTGCCTTATTGGGCTCTGGCTACACCTTC
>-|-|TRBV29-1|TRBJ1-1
CSLRLQGNTEAFF
TGCAGCCTCCGCCTACAGGGGAACACTGAAGCTTTCTTT
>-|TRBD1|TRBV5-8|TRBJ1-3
CASSPGGTGSLSFGNTIYF
TGTGCCAGCAGCCCGGGGGGGACAGGGTCTCTCTCGTTCGGAAACACCATATATTTT
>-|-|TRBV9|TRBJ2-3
CASSVAGGGSPDTQYF
TGTGCCAGCAGCGTAGCCGGGGGCGGGTCCCCAGATACGCAGTATTTT
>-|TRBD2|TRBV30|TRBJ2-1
CAWRRGLAGGLYEQFF
TGTGCCTGGAGACGGGGACTAGCGGGGGGGCTTTATGAGCAGTTCTTC
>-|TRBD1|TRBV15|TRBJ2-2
CATSSSQGANTGELFF
TGTGCCACCAGCAGCTCACAGGGGGCTAACACCGGGGAGCTGTTTTTT
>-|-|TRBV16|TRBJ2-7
CASRDWGGRRYEQYF
TGTGCCAGCAGAGATTGGGGGGGCCGTCGTTACGAGCAGTACTTC
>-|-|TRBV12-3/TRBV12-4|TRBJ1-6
CASRPRGSPLHF
TGTGCCAGCAGGCCTCGGGGGTCACCCCTCCACTTT
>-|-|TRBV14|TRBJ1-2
CASSQGPWGYTF
TGTGCCAGCAGCCAGGGGCCTTGGGGCTACACCTTC
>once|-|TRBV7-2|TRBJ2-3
CASSPVAGRGDTQYF
TGTGCCAGCAGCCCTGTTGCGGGACGTGGGGATACGCAGTATTTT
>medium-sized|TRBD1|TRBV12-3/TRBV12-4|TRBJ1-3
CASSFEGGNTIYF
TGTGCCAGCAGTTTTGAAGGGGGCAACACCATATATTTT
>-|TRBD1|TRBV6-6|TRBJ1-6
CASSFDRDPGNSPLHF
TGTGCCAGCAGTTTTGACAGGGATCCGGGTAATTCACCCCTCCACTTT
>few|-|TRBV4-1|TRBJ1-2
CASSQEAELGYGYTF
TGCGCCAGCAGCCAAGAGGCAGAACTAGGGTATGGCTACACCTTC
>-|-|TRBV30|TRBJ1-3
CAWSVLGRAGGNTIYF
TGTGCCTGGAGTGTTTTGGGCAGGGCGGGTGGAAACACCATATATTTT
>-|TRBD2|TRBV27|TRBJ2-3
CASSFERGKSTDTQYF
TGTGCCAGCAGTTTCGAGCGGGGGAAAAGCACAGATACGCAGTATTTT
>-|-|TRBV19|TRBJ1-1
CASSALGGRTEAFF
TGTGCCAGTAGTGCACTCGGGGGACGGACTGAAGCTTTCTTT
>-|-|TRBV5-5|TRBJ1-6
CASSLETVDNSPLHF
TGTGCCAGCAGCTTGGAAACTGTAGATAATTCACCCCTCCACTTT
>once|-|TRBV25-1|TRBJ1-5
CASGPDASNQPQHF
TGTGCCAGCGGTCCAGATGCGTCCAATCAGCCCCAGCATTTT